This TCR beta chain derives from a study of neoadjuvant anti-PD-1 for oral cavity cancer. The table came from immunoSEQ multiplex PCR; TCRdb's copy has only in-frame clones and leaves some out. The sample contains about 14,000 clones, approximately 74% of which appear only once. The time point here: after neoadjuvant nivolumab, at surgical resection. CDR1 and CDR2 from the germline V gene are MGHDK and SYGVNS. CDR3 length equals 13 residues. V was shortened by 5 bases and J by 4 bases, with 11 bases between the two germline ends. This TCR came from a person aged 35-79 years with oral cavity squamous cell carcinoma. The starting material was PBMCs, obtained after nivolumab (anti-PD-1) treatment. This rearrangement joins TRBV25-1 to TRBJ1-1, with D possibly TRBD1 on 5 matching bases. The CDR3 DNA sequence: TGTGCCAGCAGTAAGGTGACAGCCACTGAAGCTTTCTTT. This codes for CASSKVTATEAFF. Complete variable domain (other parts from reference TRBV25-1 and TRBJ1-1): EADIYQTPRYLVIGTGKKITLECSQTMGHDKMYWYQQDPGMELHLIHYSYGVNSTEKGDLSSESTVSRIRTEHFPLTLESARPSHTSQYLCASSKVTATEAFFGQGTRLTVV.